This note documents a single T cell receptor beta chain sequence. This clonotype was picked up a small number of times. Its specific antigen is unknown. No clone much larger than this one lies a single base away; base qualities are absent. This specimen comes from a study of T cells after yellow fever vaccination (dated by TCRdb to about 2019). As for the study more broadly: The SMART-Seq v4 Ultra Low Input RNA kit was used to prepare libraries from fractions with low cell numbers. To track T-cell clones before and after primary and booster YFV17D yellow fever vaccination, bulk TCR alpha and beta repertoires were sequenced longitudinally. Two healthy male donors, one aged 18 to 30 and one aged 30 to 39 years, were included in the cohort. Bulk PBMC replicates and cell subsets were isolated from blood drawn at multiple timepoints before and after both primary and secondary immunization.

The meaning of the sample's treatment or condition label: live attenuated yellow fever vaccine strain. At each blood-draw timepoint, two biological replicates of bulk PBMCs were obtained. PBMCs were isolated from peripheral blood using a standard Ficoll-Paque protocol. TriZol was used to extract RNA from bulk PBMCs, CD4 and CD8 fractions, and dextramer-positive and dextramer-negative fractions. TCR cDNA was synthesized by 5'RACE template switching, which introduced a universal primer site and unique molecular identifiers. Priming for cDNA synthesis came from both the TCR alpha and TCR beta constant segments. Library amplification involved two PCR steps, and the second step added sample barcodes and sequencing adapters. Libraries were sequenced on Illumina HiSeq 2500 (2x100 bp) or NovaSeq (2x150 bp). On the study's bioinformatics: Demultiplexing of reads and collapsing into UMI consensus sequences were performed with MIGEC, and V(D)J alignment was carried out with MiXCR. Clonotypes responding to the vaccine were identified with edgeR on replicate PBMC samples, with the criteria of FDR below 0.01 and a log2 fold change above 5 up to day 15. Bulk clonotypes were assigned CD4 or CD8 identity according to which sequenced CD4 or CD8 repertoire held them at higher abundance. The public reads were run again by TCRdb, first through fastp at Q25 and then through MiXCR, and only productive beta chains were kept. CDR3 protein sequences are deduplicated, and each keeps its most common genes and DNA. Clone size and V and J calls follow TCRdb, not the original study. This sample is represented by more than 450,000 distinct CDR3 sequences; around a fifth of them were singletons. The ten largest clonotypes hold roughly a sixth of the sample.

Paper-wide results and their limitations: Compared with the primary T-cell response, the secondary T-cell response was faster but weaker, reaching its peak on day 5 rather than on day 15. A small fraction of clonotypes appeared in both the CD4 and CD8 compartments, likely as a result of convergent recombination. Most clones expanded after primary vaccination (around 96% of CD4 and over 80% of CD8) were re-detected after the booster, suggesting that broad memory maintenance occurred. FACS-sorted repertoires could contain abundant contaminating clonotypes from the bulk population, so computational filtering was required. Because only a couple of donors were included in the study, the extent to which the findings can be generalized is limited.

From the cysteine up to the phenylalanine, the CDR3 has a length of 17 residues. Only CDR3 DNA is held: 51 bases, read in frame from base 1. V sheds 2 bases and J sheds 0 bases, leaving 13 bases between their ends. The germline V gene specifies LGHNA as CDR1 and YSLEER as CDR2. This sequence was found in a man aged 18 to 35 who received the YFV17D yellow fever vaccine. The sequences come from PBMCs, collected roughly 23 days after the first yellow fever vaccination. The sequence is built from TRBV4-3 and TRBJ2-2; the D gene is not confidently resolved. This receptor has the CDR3 CASSQSIGHTNTGELFF. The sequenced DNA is TGCGCCAGCAGCCAATCGATTGGCCACACGAACACCGGGGAGCTGTTTTTT.